This T cell receptor (beta chain) was retrieved from a study of blood T cell repertoires in COVID-19. Germline CDR1 SGHVS, CDR2 FNYEAQ. The trim removed 5 bases at V and 6 bases at J, leaving 8 bases unmatched. This CDR3 has 17 residues. Cohorts were determined from participant-reported clinical history. TCRdb's table, derived via immunoSEQ multiplex PCR, lists solely in-frame clones and lacks some. Among roughly 250,000 clones listed, about 87% were seen once. Sequenced sample: PBMCs or T cells enriched from blood (not recorded which). This TCR came from a woman in her twenties or thirties with acute COVID-19. The chain links TRBV7-6 to TRBJ2-2; 14 bases match TRBD2. DNA of the CDR3: TGTGCCAGCAGCGCCCCTAAGACTAGCGGGGGGGCCGGGGAGCTGTTTTTT. It is translated as CASSAPKTSGGAGELFF.